Following are 21 T cell receptor beta chains from one sample sequenced in a study of T-cell reconstitution after alpha-beta-depleted transplantation in children (dated by TCRdb to 2016 to 2017). The treatment or condition label on this specimen signifies: allogeneic hematopoietic cell transplantation with graft depleted of TCRalphabeta T cells and CD19 B cells. Receptors were amplified or captured by PCR. Instrument on record: Illumina HiSeq 2500. TCR libraries were prepared with molecular barcoding, using unique molecular identifiers to normalize TCRbeta repertoire quantification. The raw public data were reprocessed by TCRdb itself: fastp quality trimming at Q25, MiXCR clonotype calling, in-frame beta chains only. One record per CDR3 amino acid sequence lists the most common genes and DNA. Within this sample are 60,000 to 100,000 distinct CDR3 sequences, with around 18% of them counted one time only. Roughly half of the sample is held by the ten biggest clonotypes.

This specimen consisted of PBMCs, mostly from graft donor cells, obtained 360 days after TCRalphabeta/CD19-depleted stem cell transplant. The receptor set was obtained from a male patient aged 2 to 9 who had a stem cell transplant for acute lymphoblastic leukemia, so the T cells may come from the graft donor.

This chain uses TRBV10-2 with TRBJ2-1, with D possibly being TRBD2 (5 bases). Germline CDR1 WSHSY, CDR2 SAAADI. The germline V and J ends were trimmed by 8 bases and 6 bases, with 17 bases remaining between them. The length of the CDR3 is 14 residues. The CDR3 sequence is CASQSPSWGNEQFF. DNA for the CDR3: TGCGCCAGCCAGTCACCTAGCTGGGGCAATGAGCAGTTCTTC.

This chain links TRBV6-5 with TRBJ2-7, with 7 bases identical to TRBD1. V lost 0 bases to trimming and J lost 6 bases; unmatched junction nucleotides: 2. CDR1 and CDR2 from the germline V gene are MNHEY and SVGAGI. This CDR3 region has 13 residues. This CDR3 is CASSYSRGLEQYF. CDR3 sequence (DNA): TGTGCCAGCAGTTACTCGAGGGGGCTCGAGCAGTACTTC.

The V gene is TRBV12-3 or TRBV12-4, the J gene TRBJ2-1, with 10 bases that match TRBD2. V dropped 4 bases and J dropped 2; count of bases not matched to a gene: 2. This CDR3 is built from 15 residues. As DNA, the CDR3 is TGTGCCAGCAGTTGGACTAGCGGACCCTACAATGAGCAGTTCTTC. As protein: CASSWTSGPYNEQFF.

This clonotype turned up a few times. V gene TRBV11-1 combines with J gene TRBJ2-1; maybe TRBD2 (6 bases). Trimming removed 1 base at V and 2 bases at J, with 9 bases between. Germline-derived CDR1 and CDR2 are SGHAT and FQDESV (reference sequence). This CDR3 has 15 residues. The DNA for the CDR3 is TGTGCCAGCAGCTTAGGGCCTAGCGCCTACAATGAGCAGTTCTTC. It specifies CASSLGPSAYNEQFF.

This clonotype showed up just a few times. The gene calls are TRBV25-1 and TRBJ2-6, with D possibly TRBD1 on 6 matching bases. V was cut by 8 bases and J by 0 bases, with 11 bases left in between. CDR3 length equals 15 residues. Germline V gene data show CDR1 as MGHDK and CDR2 as SYGVNS. DNA for the CDR3: TGTGCCAGCCATGGACAGCACTCTGGGGCCAACGTCCTGACTTTC. It is translated as CASHGQHSGANVLTF.

The sample holds many counts of this clonotype. This chain uses TRBV20-1 with TRBJ2-6; D not certain. Germline CDR1 and CDR2: DFQATT and SNEGSKA (reference sequence). The CDR3 totals 15 residues. V shed 0 bases and J shed 2 bases, with 8 bases lying between them. The CDR3 loop reads CSARDPTPGANVLTF. CDR3 in DNA: TGCAGTGCTAGAGACCCCACTCCTGGGGCCAACGTCCTGACTTTC.

The chain couples TRBV4-1 to TRBJ2-1; 13 positions match TRBD2. The J segment lost 7 bases and the V segment lost 3 bases, leaving 15 bases of the junction unmatched. The CDR3 is made up of 19 amino acids. CDR1 and CDR2 from the germline V gene are MGHRA and YSYEKL. In DNA, the CDR3 is TGCGCCAGCAGCCAGCGTCAGGTCATCGCGACTAGCGGGAGGAATGAGCAGTTCTTC. Its translation: CASSQRQVIATSGRNEQFF.

The table lists this clonotype with a few counts. V and J are TRBV3-1 and TRBJ2-3; possibly TRBD2 for D (7 bases). The CDR3 length is 14 residues. Germline V gives CDR1 LGHDT, CDR2 YNNKEL (reference sequence). V shed 1 base and J shed 6 bases, with 11 bases lying between them. The CDR3 loop reads CASSQGGGSDTQYF. DNA for the CDR3: TGTGCCAGCAGCCAAGGGGGGGGCTCGGATACGCAGTATTTT.

The chain recombines TRBV28 with TRBJ2-2, with 13 positions matching TRBD2. V lost 4 bases to trimming and J lost 5 bases; unmatched junction nucleotides: 10. The germline V gene has CDR1 MDHEN and CDR2 SYDVKM. The CDR3 sequence is 18 residues long. Written as DNA, the CDR3 is TGTGCCAGCAGTTCGGGGACTAGCGGGATACGAGGAACCGGGGAGCTGTTTTTT. The encoded protein is CASSSGTSGIRGTGELFF.

The chain uses TRBV6-2 or TRBV6-3 and TRBJ2-1, with TRBD1 matching 12 bases. The CDR3 has 15 residues. Germline V lookup: CDR1 MNHEY, CDR2 SVGEGT. V lost 5 bases, J lost 6 bases, and 5 bases stayed unmatched. The CDR3, as DNA: TGTGCCAGCAGTGGGGACAGGGGGCCCTTCAATGAGCAGTTCTTC. Its translation is CASSGDRGPFNEQFF.

The chain couples TRBV10-3 to TRBJ2-7, with D possibly being TRBD1 (6 bases). Germline V CDR1 and CDR2: ENHRY, SYGVKD. Trimming left V 4 bases short and J 5 bases short, with 15 bases between. The CDR3 runs 14 residues. The CDR3 bases are TGTGCCATCAGTGGTGTAGGGGGTCGCGACGAGCAGTACTTC. It specifies CAISGVGGRDEQYF.

This clonotype was counted only a few times. V is TRBV4-1 and J is TRBJ2-2; 12 bases agree with TRBD2. With 4 bases clipped from V and 6 bases from J, the junction kept 3 bases outside the gene matches. Per germline, CDR1 MGHRA and CDR2 YSYEKL. The CDR3 runs 15 residues. The CDR3 reads CASSRRLAGAGELFF. The CDR3 nucleotides are TGCGCCAGCAGCCGTAGACTAGCGGGAGCCGGGGAGCTGTTTTTT.

The chain combines TRBV11-2 with TRBJ1-6; D ambiguous. This CDR3 has 16 residues. Trimming took 1 base from V and 0 from J, leaving 7 bases between them. Germline assignment: CDR1 SGHAT and CDR2 FQNNGV. The CDR3 spells CASSLGRSSYNSPLHF. The CDR3 DNA reads as TGTGCCAGCAGCTTAGGGCGTAGCTCCTATAATTCACCCCTCCACTTT.

This clonotype has a count of ten or more. CDR3 nucleotide sequence: TGTGCCAGCAGCCTTGGGATTGGACAGTACCAAGAGACCCAGTACTTC. Translating it yields CASSLGIGQYQETQYF. J is TRBJ2-5 and V is TRBV7-9, with D perhaps matching TRBD1 (6 bases). Germline CDR1 reads SEHNR; CDR2 reads FQNEAQ (reference sequence). The CDR3 has 16 residues. V was cut by 5 bases and J by 0 bases, with 16 bases left in between.

The V call is TRBV10-3, the J call TRBJ2-7, with 10 bases fitting TRBD2. With 5 bases clipped from V and 2 bases from J, the junction kept 3 bases outside the gene matches. Germline lookup yields CDR1 ENHRY and CDR2 SYGVKD. This CDR3 is 14 amino acids long. CDR3: CAISTSGTTYEQYF. DNA for the CDR3: TGTGCCATCAGTACTAGCGGGACAACCTACGAGCAGTACTTC.

This clonotype was recorded many times. The chain uses TRBV5-5 and TRBJ1-2; maybe TRBD1 (5 bases). V shed 4 bases and J shed 4 bases, with 14 bases lying between them. CDR1 is SGHKS, CDR2 YYEKEE, per germline (reference sequence). This CDR3 is 14 amino acids long. For the CDR3, the DNA is TGTGCCAGCAGCCAGGAAGGGACGTTCTATGGCTACACCTTC. Its protein product is CASSQEGTFYGYTF.

In this sample, this clonotype is medium-sized. The chain employs TRBV20-1 and TRBJ2-3, with D tentatively TRBD2 (5 bases). Trimming shortened V by 2 bases and J by 3 bases, and 9 bases separated the two germline ends. Germline V CDR1 and CDR2: DFQATT, SNEGSKA (reference sequence). This CDR3 contains 13 residues. The CDR3 sequence is CSARKAGTDTQYF. The CDR3 nucleotides read TGCAGTGCTAGAAAGGCGGGTACAGATACGCAGTATTTT.

This clonotype was recorded a few times. The V gene is TRBV7-9, the J gene TRBJ2-5; 8 nucleotides match TRBD2. Germline assignment: CDR1 SEHNR and CDR2 FQNEAQ (reference sequence). With V trimmed by 1 base and J by 5 bases, 12 bases remained unmatched. The CDR3 is made up of 17 amino acids. CDR3 bases: TGTGCCAGCAGCTTAGGGCCCGGGAGGGAGAATGGGGAGACCCAGTACTTC. Protein sequence: CASSLGPGRENGETQYF. The full variable domain, its missing parts supplied by reference TRBV7-9 and TRBJ2-5, is DTGVSQNPRHKITKRGQNVTFRCDPISEHNRLYWYRQTLGQGPEFLTYFQNEAQLEKSRLLSDRFSAERPKGSFSTLEIQRTEQGDSAMYLCASSLGPGRENGETQYFGPGTRLLVL.

This clonotype has at least ten counts. The chain employs TRBV10-2 and TRBJ2-1; 9 nucleotides align to TRBD1. Germline assignment: CDR1 WSHSY and CDR2 SAAADI. V lost 4 bases, J lost 8 bases, and 12 bases stayed unmatched. This CDR3 spans 16 amino acids. The CDR3, as DNA: TGCGCCAGCAGTGGTGAAAAGGGACAGGGTATCTATGAGCAGTTCTTC. Translating gives CASSGEKGQGIYEQFF.

This clonotype was seen only a few times. The V gene is TRBV7-8, the J gene TRBJ2-1; D gene ambiguous. The CDR3 length is 15 residues. Trimming pared 5 bases from V and 8 bases from J, leaving 19 bases between. Germline CDR1 reads SGHVS; CDR2 reads FQNEAQ. CDR3 loop: CASSVPAVLRDEQFF. The DNA for the CDR3 is TGTGCCAGCAGCGTCCCGGCGGTACTTAGGGATGAGCAGTTCTTC.

The chain joins TRBV12-3 or TRBV12-4 to TRBJ1-4, with D uncertain. The CDR3 has 12 residues. Trimming took off 5 bases at V and 1 base at J, with 2 bases between the two ends. Here the CDR3 DNA reads TGTGCCAGCAGTCTAACTAATGAAAAACTGTTTTTT. This sequence encodes CASSLTNEKLFF.